This TCR beta chain was captured in a study of tumor-infiltrating lymphocytes in primary liver carcinoma. This clonotype was observed a handful of times. CDR1 is LGHNT and CDR2 is FRNRAP in the germline V gene. V was shortened by 3 bases and J by 7 bases, with 7 bases between the two germline ends. The CDR3 loop spans 12 amino acids. Germline DNA was extracted too, while blood RNA derived from unsorted whole blood. A constant-region primer served to make TCR beta cDNA from about 530 ng total RNA. ARM-PCR, slightly modified, supplied the TCR beta libraries through three nested multiplex PCR rounds. Rounds one and two of PCR, each of roughly 10 cycles, were primed with TRBV1-TRBV30 forward primers and a C-beta reverse primer. TCRdb ran MiXCR on the multiplex PCR reads and lists one entry per CDR3 protein. In the table there are over 250,000 distinct CDR3 sequences, around 50% of which are singletons.

V usage is TRBV12-5 and J usage is TRBJ2-1; D is unresolved. The receptor's source is a woman aged 25 to 39 with primary liver carcinoma and hepatitis B virus infection. Sequenced material: peripheral blood. The CDR3 DNA reads TGTGCTAGTGGTTTTAATCGGAATGAGCAGTTCTTC. This sequence encodes CASGFNRNEQFF.